This T cell receptor (beta chain) was sequenced during a study of T cells expressing NK-cell markers. TCRdb reprocessed the 5' RACE reads and stores each CDR3 protein as one record, lacking DNA. The sample's table shows roughly 160,000 distinct CDR3 sequences. The CDR3 consists of 15 residues. Germline CDR1 DFQATT, CDR2 SNEGSKA (reference sequence). Sequencing was carried out using blood T cells: a sorted CD56 or NKG2C T cell subset, CD4+ or CD8+ T cells, or bulk PBMC T cells (not recorded which). The chain couples TRBV20-1 to TRBJ2-3; TCRdb calls TRBD1, which cannot be checked without DNA. The sequence derives from a woman aged 18 to 75 in good health. CDR3 region: CSARVRGGSTDTQYF.